This is a list of T cell receptor beta chains from one sample in a study of cytomegalovirus exposure and HLA in healthy donors. Sequencing used immunoSEQ multiplex PCR; TCRdb keeps in-frame clones, though not all of them. This sample yields 160,000 or so clones, of which 60% to 85% are seen a single time; around 1.5% belongs to the top ten. The material sequenced was PBMCs. The receptor source for this set is a woman in her thirties in good health and CMV-seronegative. Both conserved end residues are part of each CDR3.

TRBJ1-6 | TRBV28 | CASTLPGGTSLSPLHF
TRBJ2-7 | TRBV4-1 | CASSQDPSTSGGVYEQYF
TRBJ2-3 | TRBV2 | CASSEEYSSISSTDTQYF
TRBJ1-1 | TRBV5-1 | CASSLAGGFTEAFF
TRBJ2-7 | TRBV5-1 | CASSLHPGTGPGEQYF
TRBJ2-4 | TRBV30 | CAWTHRALIVAKNIQYF
TRBJ1-5 | TRBV30 | CAWSPVGRNQPQHF
TRBJ2-7 | TRBV7-2 | CASSLDTEREQYF
TRBJ2-6 | TRBV18 | CASSPGQTGANVLTF
TRBJ2-3 | TRBV5-1 | CASSLATVGGGLAYTDTQYF